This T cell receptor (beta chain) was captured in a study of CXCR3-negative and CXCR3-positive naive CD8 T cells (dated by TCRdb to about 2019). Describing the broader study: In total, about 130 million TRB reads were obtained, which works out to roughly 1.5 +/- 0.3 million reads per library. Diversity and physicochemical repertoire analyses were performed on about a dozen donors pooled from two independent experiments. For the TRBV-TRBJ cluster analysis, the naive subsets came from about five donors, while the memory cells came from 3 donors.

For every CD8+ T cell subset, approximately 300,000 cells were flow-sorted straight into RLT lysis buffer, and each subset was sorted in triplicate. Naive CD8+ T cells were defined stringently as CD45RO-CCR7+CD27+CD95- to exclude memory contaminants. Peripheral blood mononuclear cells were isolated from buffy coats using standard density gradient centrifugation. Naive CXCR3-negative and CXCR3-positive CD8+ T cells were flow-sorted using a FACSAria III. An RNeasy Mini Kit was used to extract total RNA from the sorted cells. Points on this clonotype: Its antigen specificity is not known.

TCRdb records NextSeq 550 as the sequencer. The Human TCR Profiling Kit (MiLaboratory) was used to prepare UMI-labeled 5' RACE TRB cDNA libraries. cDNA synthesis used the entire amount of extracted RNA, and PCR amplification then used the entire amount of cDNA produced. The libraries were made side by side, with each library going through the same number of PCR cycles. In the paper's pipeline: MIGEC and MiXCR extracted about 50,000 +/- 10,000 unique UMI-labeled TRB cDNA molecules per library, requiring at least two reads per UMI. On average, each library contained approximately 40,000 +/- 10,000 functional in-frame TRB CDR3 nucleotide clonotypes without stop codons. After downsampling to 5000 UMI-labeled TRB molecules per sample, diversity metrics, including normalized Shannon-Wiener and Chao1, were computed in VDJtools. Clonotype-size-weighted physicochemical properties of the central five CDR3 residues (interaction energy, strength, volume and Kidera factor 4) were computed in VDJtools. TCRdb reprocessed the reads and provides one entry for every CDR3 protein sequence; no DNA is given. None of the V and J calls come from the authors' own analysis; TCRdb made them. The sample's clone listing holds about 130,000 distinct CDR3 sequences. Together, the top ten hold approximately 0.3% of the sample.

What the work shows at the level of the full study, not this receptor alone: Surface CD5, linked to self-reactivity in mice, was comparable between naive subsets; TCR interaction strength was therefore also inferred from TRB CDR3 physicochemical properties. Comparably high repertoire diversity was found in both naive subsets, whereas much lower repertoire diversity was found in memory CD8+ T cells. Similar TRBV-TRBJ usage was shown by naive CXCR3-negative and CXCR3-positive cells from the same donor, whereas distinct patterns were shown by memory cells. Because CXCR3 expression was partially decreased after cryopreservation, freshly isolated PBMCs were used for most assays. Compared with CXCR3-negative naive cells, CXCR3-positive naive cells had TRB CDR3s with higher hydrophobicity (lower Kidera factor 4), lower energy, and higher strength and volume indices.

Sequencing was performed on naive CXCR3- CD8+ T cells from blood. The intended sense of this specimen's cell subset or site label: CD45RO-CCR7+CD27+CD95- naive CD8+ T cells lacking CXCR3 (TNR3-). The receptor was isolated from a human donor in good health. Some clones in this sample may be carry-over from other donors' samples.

The CDR3: CASRPTTNEKLFF. The chain uses TRBV28 and TRBJ1-4. Via the germline V gene, CDR1 is MDHEN and CDR2 SYDVKM. Including the terminal cysteine and phenylalanine, the CDR3 comprises 13 residues. There is no recorded DNA.